A selection of T cell receptor beta chains follows, all from one sample in a study of blood T cell repertoires in COVID-19. TCRdb's copy holds only in-frame clones and misses some; the assay was immunoSEQ multiplex PCR. Here the sample spans about 310,000 clones, roughly 89% being singletons. The sample consisted of peripheral blood. These TCRs come from a woman in her forties with COVID-19, enrolled during active disease. Both conserved end residues are part of each CDR3. The order of the fields is V gene, clone size, D gene, J gene, CDR3 DNA, CDR3 protein. The D gene is left open where the match is weak. Clone size, where shown, is once, few, many, or a class for clones that have expanded.

V gene: TRBV10-1; clone size: -; D gene: -; J gene: TRBJ1-5; CDR3 DNA: TGCGCCTATGCTCTAAGCAATCAGCCCCAGCATTTT; CDR3 protein: CAYALSNQPQHF
V gene: TRBV27; clone size: -; D gene: TRBD1; J gene: TRBJ1-1; CDR3 DNA: TGTGCCAGCAGTCCCTCCAGGGGGCGGGCGAACACTGAAGCTTTCTTT; CDR3 protein: CASSPSRGRANTEAFF
V gene: TRBV18; clone size: -; D gene: -; J gene: TRBJ1-2; CDR3 DNA: TGTGCCAGCTCACCCCAAAGAGTCGGCCCTCTCGGGGGCTACACCTTC; CDR3 protein: CASSPQRVGPLGGYTF
V gene: TRBV7-3; clone size: -; D gene: -; J gene: TRBJ2-2; CDR3 DNA: TGTGCCAGCAGCCGAACGGCCAGGTCAAACACCGGGGAGCTGTTTTTT; CDR3 protein: CASSRTARSNTGELFF
V gene: TRBV12-3/TRBV12-4; clone size: -; D gene: -; J gene: TRBJ1-1; CDR3 DNA: TGTGCCAGCAGGAGCAGGGAGAACACTGAAGCTTTCTTT; CDR3 protein: CASRSRENTEAFF
V gene: TRBV6-5; clone size: -; D gene: -; J gene: TRBJ1-1; CDR3 DNA: TGTGCCAGCAGGGCCACAGTGAACACTGAAGCTTTCTTT; CDR3 protein: CASRATVNTEAFF
V gene: TRBV11-2; clone size: -; D gene: -; J gene: TRBJ2-7; CDR3 DNA: TGTGCCAGCAGCTTAGTCTTTAGTTCGAATGAGCAGTACTTC; CDR3 protein: CASSLVFSSNEQYF
V gene: TRBV30; clone size: -; D gene: TRBD2; J gene: TRBJ2-2; CDR3 DNA: TGTGCCTGGAGCCCCCGCGTTTGGCTAGCGGGAACCACCGGGGAGCTGTTTTTT; CDR3 protein: CAWSPRVWLAGTTGELFF
V gene: TRBV6-6; clone size: few; D gene: -; J gene: TRBJ1-5; CDR3 DNA: TGTGCCAGCAGTTCTGAGGGAAATCAGCCCCAGCATTTT; CDR3 protein: CASSSEGNQPQHF
V gene: TRBV5-1; clone size: once; D gene: TRBD2; J gene: TRBJ2-2; CDR3 DNA: TGCGCCAGCAGCTTGGCTAGCGGGGGAATGTGGGGGAGCACCGGGGAGCTGTTTTTT; CDR3 protein: CASSLASGGMWGSTGELFF
V gene: TRBV6-5; clone size: -; D gene: -; J gene: TRBJ1-1; CDR3 DNA: TGTGCCAGCAGGACAGTGAACACTGAAGCTTTCTTT; CDR3 protein: CASRTVNTEAFF
V gene: TRBV5-1; clone size: -; D gene: -; J gene: TRBJ1-1; CDR3 DNA: TGCGCCAGTAAGGAATTAAGGACAGAGAACACTGAAGCTTTCTTT; CDR3 protein: CASKELRTENTEAFF
V gene: TRBV7-9; clone size: -; D gene: -; J gene: TRBJ1-1; CDR3 DNA: TGTGCCAGCAGCATCCTTTCACTCACCGCGACAGAAGTCACTGAAGCTTTCTTT; CDR3 protein: CASSILSLTATEVTEAFF
V gene: TRBV5-1; clone size: -; D gene: TRBD1; J gene: TRBJ2-2; CDR3 DNA: TGCGCCAGCAGCTTTATCTGGGACAGGGTAACCGGGGAGCTGTTTTTT; CDR3 protein: CASSFIWDRVTGELFF
V gene: TRBV7-9; clone size: -; D gene: -; J gene: TRBJ1-1; CDR3 DNA: TGTGCCAGCAGCTTCCGACAGGTAGAGACTATGAACACTGAAGCTTTCTTT; CDR3 protein: CASSFRQVETMNTEAFF
V gene: TRBV2; clone size: -; D gene: -; J gene: TRBJ1-4; CDR3 DNA: TGTGCCCAAGCAATGGACTTTAATGAAAAACTGTTTTTT; CDR3 protein: CAQAMDFNEKLFF
V gene: TRBV6-1; clone size: -; D gene: TRBD1; J gene: TRBJ1-5; CDR3 DNA: TGTGCCAGCAGTGGGTACGACAGGGTAGGTGGAATCTGGTATCAGCCCCAGCATTTT; CDR3 protein: CASSGYDRVGGIWYQPQHF
V gene: TRBV7-9; clone size: -; D gene: TRBD2; J gene: TRBJ2-3; CDR3 DNA: TGTGCCAGCAGCTTGGGCGGGAGCCGAGATACGCAGTATTTT; CDR3 protein: CASSLGGSRDTQYF
V gene: TRBV27; clone size: once; D gene: TRBD1; J gene: TRBJ1-2; CDR3 DNA: TGTGCCAGCAGTTTAAAGGGCACAGGGGGGTCCTATGGCTACACCTTC; CDR3 protein: CASSLKGTGGSYGYTF
V gene: TRBV20-1; clone size: -; D gene: TRBD1; J gene: TRBJ1-2; CDR3 DNA: TGCAGTGCCCAGGACAGGGTTGGCTACACCTTC; CDR3 protein: CSAQDRVGYTF
V gene: TRBV7-2; clone size: -; D gene: -; J gene: TRBJ1-5; CDR3 DNA: TGTGCCAGCAGCCCACGGGGGAATCAGCCCCAGCATTTT; CDR3 protein: CASSPRGNQPQHF
V gene: TRBV5-1; clone size: -; D gene: TRBD2; J gene: TRBJ2-1; CDR3 DNA: TGCGCCAGCAGCTTGGTTGGGACTAGCGGCTACAATGAGCAGTTCTTC; CDR3 protein: CASSLVGTSGYNEQFF
V gene: TRBV27; clone size: -; D gene: -; J gene: TRBJ2-1; CDR3 DNA: TGTGCCAGCAGCCTGAGCTCCTACAATGAGCAGTTCTTC; CDR3 protein: CASSLSSYNEQFF
V gene: TRBV7-9; clone size: -; D gene: -; J gene: TRBJ1-2; CDR3 DNA: TGTGCCAGCAGCTTAAACGGACAGTTCTATGGCTACACCTTC; CDR3 protein: CASSLNGQFYGYTF
V gene: TRBV7-9; clone size: once; D gene: TRBD2; J gene: TRBJ2-3; CDR3 DNA: TGTGCCAGCAGCCGGGGACTAGCCACAGATACGCAGTATTTT; CDR3 protein: CASSRGLATDTQYF
V gene: TRBV12-3/TRBV12-4; clone size: -; D gene: -; J gene: TRBJ2-7; CDR3 DNA: TGTGCCAGCAGTTATGAGCCAACCTACGAGCAGTACTTC; CDR3 protein: CASSYEPTYEQYF
V gene: TRBV12-3/TRBV12-4; clone size: -; D gene: TRBD1; J gene: TRBJ1-1; CDR3 DNA: TGTGCCAGCAGCCGACAGGGGAACACTGAAGCTTTCTTT; CDR3 protein: CASSRQGNTEAFF
V gene: TRBV9; clone size: -; D gene: TRBD1; J gene: TRBJ1-3; CDR3 DNA: TGTGCCAGCAGCGTAGAGGGACAGGGGAGCTCTGGAAACACCATATATTTT; CDR3 protein: CASSVEGQGSSGNTIYF
V gene: TRBV6-5; clone size: -; D gene: TRBD1; J gene: TRBJ2-7; CDR3 DNA: TGTGCCAGCAGTTACTCGACAGGGGCGACATACTACGAGCAGTACTTC; CDR3 protein: CASSYSTGATYYEQYF
V gene: TRBV7-9; clone size: -; D gene: -; J gene: TRBJ1-4; CDR3 DNA: TGTGCCAGCAGCCGCCCCGACACGAAACTGTTTTTT; CDR3 protein: CASSRPDTKLFF
V gene: TRBV6-5; clone size: -; D gene: -; J gene: TRBJ2-7; CDR3 DNA: TGTGCCAGCAGTTCCCACTATGAGACAGCCTACGAGCAGTACTTC; CDR3 protein: CASSSHYETAYEQYF
V gene: TRBV15; clone size: once; D gene: -; J gene: TRBJ1-5; CDR3 DNA: TGTGCCACCAGCAGAGCGGATAGACAGCCCAATCAGCCCCAGCATTTT; CDR3 protein: CATSRADRQPNQPQHF
V gene: TRBV6-5; clone size: -; D gene: -; J gene: TRBJ1-5; CDR3 DNA: TGTGCCAGCAGAGAGGGGGTCAGTAGCAATCAGCCCCAGCATTTT; CDR3 protein: CASREGVSSNQPQHF
V gene: TRBV5-1; clone size: -; D gene: TRBD2; J gene: TRBJ2-1; CDR3 DNA: TGCGCCAGCAGCTCGGGACTAGCGGGATTCAATGAGCAGTTCTTC; CDR3 protein: CASSSGLAGFNEQFF
V gene: TRBV4-3; clone size: -; D gene: TRBD1; J gene: TRBJ2-3; CDR3 DNA: TGCGCCAGCAGCCCAACCATCGGACAGGGTGCAGATACGCAGTATTTT; CDR3 protein: CASSPTIGQGADTQYF
V gene: TRBV15; clone size: -; D gene: TRBD2; J gene: TRBJ2-5; CDR3 DNA: TGTGCCACCGCGACAGTAGCGGGGGGTGAGACCCAGTACTTC; CDR3 protein: CATATVAGGETQYF
V gene: TRBV27; clone size: -; D gene: -; J gene: TRBJ2-3; CDR3 DNA: TGTGCCAGCAGTTTATCGGGGCTTGGGCAACGCACCTCTAGCACAGATACGCAGTATTTT; CDR3 protein: CASSLSGLGQRTSSTDTQYF
V gene: TRBV30; clone size: -; D gene: -; J gene: TRBJ2-5; CDR3 DNA: TGTGCCTGGACTACCTCTGGCGGCAGGGGAAAGACCCAGTACTTC; CDR3 protein: CAWTTSGGRGKTQYF
V gene: TRBV7-9; clone size: -; D gene: -; J gene: TRBJ2-1; CDR3 DNA: TGTGCCAGCGCGAGATCGGAGGGATTCCCCTACAATGAGCAGTTCTTC; CDR3 protein: CASARSEGFPYNEQFF
V gene: TRBV19; clone size: once; D gene: -; J gene: TRBJ1-2; CDR3 DNA: TGTGCCAGTAGTCAGCGGGGTATTGCCTATGGCTACACCTTC; CDR3 protein: CASSQRGIAYGYTF
V gene: TRBV7-2; clone size: -; D gene: TRBD2; J gene: TRBJ2-7; CDR3 DNA: TGTGCCAGCAGCAAAGTCGGGGGAGGGTACGAGCAGTACTTC; CDR3 protein: CASSKVGGGYEQYF
V gene: TRBV19; clone size: -; D gene: -; J gene: TRBJ2-5; CDR3 DNA: TGTGCCAGTAGTCCACAAGGACACGATCGGGAGACCCAGTACTTC; CDR3 protein: CASSPQGHDRETQYF
V gene: TRBV6-2/TRBV6-3; clone size: once; D gene: TRBD2; J gene: TRBJ2-2; CDR3 DNA: TGTGCCAGCAGTTATACTAGCGGGAGGGGGCGCACCGGGGAGCTGTTTTTT; CDR3 protein: CASSYTSGRGRTGELFF
V gene: TRBV12-5; clone size: -; D gene: -; J gene: TRBJ2-5; CDR3 DNA: TGTGCTAGTGGTTTGGTGTCGGGGACCCAGTACTTC; CDR3 protein: CASGLVSGTQYF
V gene: TRBV5-1; clone size: -; D gene: -; J gene: TRBJ2-1; CDR3 DNA: TGCGCCAGCAGCTTGGACCGACTAGGCGGATCCCTCAATGAGCAGTTCTTC; CDR3 protein: CASSLDRLGGSLNEQFF
V gene: TRBV27; clone size: few; D gene: -; J gene: TRBJ1-1; CDR3 DNA: TGTGCCAGCAGTTTGGCTTCCCTCGCGGAGTATTATAACACTGAAGCTTTCTTT; CDR3 protein: CASSLASLAEYYNTEAFF
V gene: TRBV30; clone size: -; D gene: -; J gene: TRBJ1-1; CDR3 DNA: TGTGCCTGGAGTCCCAGGGTTTCCACTGAAGCTTTCTTT; CDR3 protein: CAWSPRVSTEAFF
V gene: TRBV27; clone size: -; D gene: -; J gene: TRBJ1-1; CDR3 DNA: TGTGCCAGCAGTTTGACGGGGAGCACTGAAGCTTTCTTT; CDR3 protein: CASSLTGSTEAFF
V gene: TRBV9; clone size: once; D gene: TRBD1; J gene: TRBJ1-2; CDR3 DNA: TGTGCCAGCAGCGTCGACAGGGTTGGCGGCTACACCTTC; CDR3 protein: CASSVDRVGGYTF
V gene: TRBV6-5; clone size: -; D gene: TRBD1; J gene: TRBJ2-7; CDR3 DNA: TGTGCCAGCACCCGAGCCGGGACAGGGACCTACGAGCAGTACTTC; CDR3 protein: CASTRAGTGTYEQYF
V gene: TRBV6-2/TRBV6-3; clone size: -; D gene: -; J gene: TRBJ2-7; CDR3 DNA: TGTGCCAGCAGTTTCTTCCCTAGTACCTCCTACGAGCAGTACTTC; CDR3 protein: CASSFFPSTSYEQYF
V gene: TRBV6-5; clone size: once; D gene: -; J gene: TRBJ1-1; CDR3 DNA: TGTGCCAGCAGTTACCGGCCAAATACAGGTAACACTGAAGCTTTCTTT; CDR3 protein: CASSYRPNTGNTEAFF
V gene: TRBV7-9; clone size: -; D gene: TRBD1; J gene: TRBJ1-1; CDR3 DNA: TGTGCCAGCAGTAGATCCGGGACAGGGTTGTTGAACACTGAAGCTTTCTTT; CDR3 protein: CASSRSGTGLLNTEAFF
V gene: TRBV6-2/TRBV6-3; clone size: -; D gene: -; J gene: TRBJ2-1; CDR3 DNA: TGTGCCAGCAGTTACTCGTTCACCTTCGGGGGGCAGTTCTTC; CDR3 protein: CASSYSFTFGGQFF
V gene: TRBV5-1; clone size: -; D gene: TRBD1; J gene: TRBJ2-5; CDR3 DNA: TGCGCCAGCAGCTTGATGACAGGGGGATCCCAAGAGACCCAGTACTTC; CDR3 protein: CASSLMTGGSQETQYF
V gene: TRBV7-2; clone size: -; D gene: -; J gene: TRBJ2-7; CDR3 DNA: TGTGCCAGCAGCTCCCCTAGATCCAGCGGCAACTACGAGCAGTACTTC; CDR3 protein: CASSSPRSSGNYEQYF
V gene: TRBV9; clone size: -; D gene: TRBD1; J gene: TRBJ1-3; CDR3 DNA: TGTGCCAGCAGCGCGGCAGGGGACAGGGGGCTTGGAAACACCATATATTTT; CDR3 protein: CASSAAGDRGLGNTIYF